A single sample gave rise to the 9 T cell receptor beta chains below, sequenced in a study of blood T cell repertoires in COVID-19. The data were produced by immunoSEQ multiplex PCR, yet TCRdb's version contains in-frame clones alone and is incomplete. Of about 220,000 clones listed, roughly nine tenths are singletons. Sequencing was done on a sample of peripheral blood. The receptors derive from a man in his forties with active or convalescent COVID-19.

This clone was observed once. The chain employs TRBV7-9 and TRBJ2-3; a weak D match, TRBD1 (6 bases). The CDR3 is made up of 16 amino acids. Germline V lookup: CDR1 SEHNR, CDR2 FQNEAQ (reference sequence). V gave up 5 bases and J gave up 2 bases, with 17 bases separating them. The CDR3 spells CASSPNRDVATDTQYF. The CDR3 DNA sequence: TGTGCCAGCAGCCCGAACAGGGATGTAGCCACAGATACGCAGTATTTT.

This chain uses TRBV4-1 with TRBJ1-1; maybe TRBD1 (6 bases). The V gene lost 3 bases and the J gene lost 4 bases, with 15 bases spanning the gap. Germline values: CDR1 MGHRA, CDR2 YSYEKL. The CDR3 totals 15 residues. CDR3 nucleotides: TGCGCCAGCAGCCAGACCAGACAGGCGGCCACTGAAGCTTTCTTT. Amino acids: CASSQTRQAATEAFF.

CDR3 bases: TGTGCCAGCAGTTACGGAGGGCCGCGGCAGCCCCAGCATTTT. This codes for CASSYGGPRQPQHF. The rearrangement joins TRBV6-5 to TRBJ1-5, with unresolved D. Germline CDR1 is MNHEY and CDR2 is SVGAGI. The CDR3 runs 14 residues. V lost 2 bases to trimming and J lost 7 bases, with 12 bases between them.

The chain combines TRBV27 with TRBJ2-1; 8 bases are shared with TRBD2. The CDR3 is 15 amino acids. The germline V gene has CDR1 MNHEY and CDR2 SMNVEV (reference sequence). V was clipped by 6 bases and J by 10 bases; unmatched bases: 14. The CDR3 is CASSYAGLVLAEQFF. The CDR3 DNA follows: TGTGCCAGCAGCTACGCGGGACTAGTCTTGGCGGAGCAGTTCTTC.

This chain links TRBV24-1 with TRBJ2-1, with 10 bases fitting TRBD1. J was trimmed by 7 bases and V by 4 bases; bases with no gene match: 9. The CDR3 is 16 amino acids. From germline, CDR1 is KGHDR and CDR2 SFDVKD. The CDR3 spells CATSDQGQGLWNEQFF. The CDR3 nucleotides read TGTGCCACCAGTGACCAGGGACAGGGGTTATGGAATGAGCAGTTCTTC.

The rearrangement uses TRBV7-6 and TRBJ2-1; D remains unclear. The V end was cut by 1 base, the J end by 7 bases, with 8 bases between. The CDR3 sequence is 13 residues long. Per the germline V gene, CDR1 is SGHVS and CDR2 is FNYEAQ. CDR3 residues: CASSLDLGNEQFF. Written as DNA, the CDR3 is TGTGCCAGCAGCTTAGATCTCGGTAATGAGCAGTTCTTC.

The chain recombines TRBV5-5 with TRBJ1-6, with 7 bases matching TRBD1. V gave up 2 bases and J gave up 7 bases; unmatched junction bases: 9. CDR3 length: 16 residues. Germline lookup yields CDR1 SGHKS and CDR2 YYEKEE (reference sequence). CDR3 protein: CASSLTGDAVNSPLHF. The CDR3 coding sequence is TGTGCCAGCAGCTTAACAGGGGACGCGGTAAATTCACCCCTCCACTTT.

The chain employs TRBV28 and TRBJ1-5; 9 bases fit TRBD1. CDR1 and CDR2 (germline): MDHEN, SYDVKM. Trimming at V came to 6 bases and at J to 9 bases, leaving 3 bases not matched to a gene. This CDR3 comprises 12 residues. Here the CDR3 reads CASRGQGSPQHF. The CDR3 coding sequence is TGTGCCAGCAGGGGACAGGGCTCGCCCCAGCATTTT.

In its sample, this clone was seen a few times. This chain connects TRBV6-4 to TRBJ2-2, with 7 bases aligning to TRBD1. With V trimmed by 2 bases and J by 3 bases, 0 bases remained unmatched. Germline V gives CDR1 MRHNA, CDR2 SNTAGT. CDR3 size: 14 residues. The CDR3 region is CASSDGQDTGELFF. DNA of the CDR3: TGTGCCAGCAGTGACGGACAGGACACCGGGGAGCTGTTTTTT.